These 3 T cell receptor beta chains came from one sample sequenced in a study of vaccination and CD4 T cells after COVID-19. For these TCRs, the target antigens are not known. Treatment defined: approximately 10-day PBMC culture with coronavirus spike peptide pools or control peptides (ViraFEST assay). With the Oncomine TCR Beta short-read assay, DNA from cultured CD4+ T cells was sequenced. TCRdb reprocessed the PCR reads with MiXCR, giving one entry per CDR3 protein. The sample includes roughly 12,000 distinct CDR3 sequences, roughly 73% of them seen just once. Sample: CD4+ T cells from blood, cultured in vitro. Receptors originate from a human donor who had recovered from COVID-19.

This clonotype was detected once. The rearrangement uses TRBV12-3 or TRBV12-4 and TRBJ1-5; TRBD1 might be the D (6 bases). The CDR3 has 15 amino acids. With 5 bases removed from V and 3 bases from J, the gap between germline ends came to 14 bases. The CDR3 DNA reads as TGTGCCAGCAGTCCCCAGGGGCTGGTCAATCAGCCCCAGCATTTT. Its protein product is CASSPQGLVNQPQHF.

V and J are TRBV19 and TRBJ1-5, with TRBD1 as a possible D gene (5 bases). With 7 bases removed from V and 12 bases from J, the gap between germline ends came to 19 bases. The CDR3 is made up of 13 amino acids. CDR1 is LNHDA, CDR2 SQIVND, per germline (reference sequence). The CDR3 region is CASTVGRGLVQHF. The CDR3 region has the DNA TGTGCCAGTACCGTGGGCCGGGGGTTGGTCCAGCATTTT.

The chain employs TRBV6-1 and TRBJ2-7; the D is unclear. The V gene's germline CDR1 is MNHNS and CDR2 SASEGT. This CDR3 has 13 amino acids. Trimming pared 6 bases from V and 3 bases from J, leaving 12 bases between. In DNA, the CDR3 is TGTGCCAGCAGCCCCGCGTTGCACTACGAGCAGTACTTC. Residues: CASSPALHYEQYF.